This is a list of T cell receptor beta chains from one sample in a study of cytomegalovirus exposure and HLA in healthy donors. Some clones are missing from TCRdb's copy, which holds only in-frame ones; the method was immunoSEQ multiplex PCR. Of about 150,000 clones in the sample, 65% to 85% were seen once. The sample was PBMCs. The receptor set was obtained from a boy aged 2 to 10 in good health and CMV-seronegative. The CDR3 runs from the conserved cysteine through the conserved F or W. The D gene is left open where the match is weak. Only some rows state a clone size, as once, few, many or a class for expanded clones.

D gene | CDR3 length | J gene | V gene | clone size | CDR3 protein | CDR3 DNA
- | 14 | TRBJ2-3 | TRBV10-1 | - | CASSESSSADTQYF | TGCGCCAGCAGTGAGTCGAGTAGCGCAGATACGCAGTATTTT
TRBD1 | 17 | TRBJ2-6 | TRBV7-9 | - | CASSLGQGSTGANVLTF | TGTGCCAGCAGCTTAGGACAGGGGTCCACTGGGGCCAACGTCCTGACTTTC
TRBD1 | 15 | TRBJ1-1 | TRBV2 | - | CASTGQGVRNTEAFF | TGTGCCAGCACGGGACAGGGGGTCAGGAACACTGAAGCTTTCTTT
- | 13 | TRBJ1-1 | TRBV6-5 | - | CASSYQANTEAFF | TGTGCCAGCAGTTACCAAGCGAACACTGAAGCTTTCTTT
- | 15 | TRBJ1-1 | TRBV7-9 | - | CASNPGGVLNTEAFF | TGTGCCAGCAACCCGGGGGGAGTTTTGAACACTGAAGCTTTCTTT
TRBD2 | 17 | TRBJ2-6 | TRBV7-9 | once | CASSLGTSGSGANVLTF | TGTGCCAGCAGCTTGGGGACTAGCGGGTCTGGGGCCAACGTCCTGACTTTC
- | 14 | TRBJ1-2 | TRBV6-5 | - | CASKSDTPLGGYTF | TGTGCCAGCAAATCGGACACCCCGTTGGGTGGCTACACCTTC
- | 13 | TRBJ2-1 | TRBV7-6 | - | CASSLDPSGEQFF | TGTGCCAGCAGCTTAGATCCGTCAGGCGAGCAGTTCTTC
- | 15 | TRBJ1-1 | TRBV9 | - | CASSVDGGGDTEAFF | TGTGCCAGCAGCGTAGATGGAGGGGGGGACACTGAAGCTTTCTTT
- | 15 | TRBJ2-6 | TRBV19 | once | CASSIGRTGANVLTF | TGTGCCAGTAGTATAGGGAGAACTGGGGCCAACGTCCTGACTTTC
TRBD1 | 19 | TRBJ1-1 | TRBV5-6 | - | CASSFGNRDRGYMNTEAFF | TGTGCCAGCAGCTTTGGGAACCGGGACAGGGGATACATGAACACTGAAGCTTTCTTT